The rows below give T cell receptor beta chains drawn from one sample of a study of blood T cells in healthy people across ages. In TCRdb, the 5' RACE reads were re-called with MiXCR into one record per CDR3 protein. Of about 640,000 distinct CDR3 sequences listed, under 70% were seen once; the top ten hold approximately 37%. The material sequenced was blood. Receptor source: a man aged 55 to 70 in good health. CDR3s include the opening cysteine and the closing phenylalanine or tryptophan. The D gene is left open where the match is weak. For some rows the clone size is stated as once, few or many, or as a class when expanded; others skip it.

J gene: TRBJ2-7
clone size: .
V gene: TRBV10-3
D gene: TRBD1
CDR3 protein: CAISEWTGSYEQYF
CDR3 DNA: TGTGCCATCAGTGAATGGACAGGATCCTACGAGCAGTACTTC

J gene: TRBJ2-1
clone size: .
V gene: TRBV20-1
D gene: .
CDR3 protein: CSAVAPPREFF
CDR3 DNA: TGCAGTGCTGTGGCCCCACCTAGGGAGTTCTTC

J gene: TRBJ1-2
clone size: few
V gene: TRBV29-1
D gene: .
CDR3 protein: CSVEDHEGGNYGYTF
CDR3 DNA: TGCAGCGTTGAAGATCACGAGGGGGGGAACTATGGCTACACCTTC

J gene: TRBJ1-2
clone size: .
V gene: TRBV5-1
D gene: .
CDR3 protein: CASSSAGADYGYTF
CDR3 DNA: TGCGCCAGCAGCTCAGCAGGGGCAGACTATGGCTACACCTTC

J gene: TRBJ2-3
clone size: few
V gene: TRBV10-3
D gene: .
CDR3 protein: CAISGTQGTDTQYF
CDR3 DNA: TGTGCCATCAGTGGAACCCAGGGCACAGATACGCAGTATTTT

J gene: TRBJ2-1
clone size: .
V gene: TRBV27
D gene: .
CDR3 protein: CASGYRTGEVNNEQFF
CDR3 DNA: TGTGCCAGCGGTTACCGTACAGGGGAGGTAAACAATGAGCAGTTCTTC

J gene: TRBJ2-7
clone size: few
V gene: TRBV15
D gene: .
CDR3 protein: CATSRAAQGGYEQYF
CDR3 DNA: TGTGCCACCAGCAGAGCAGCACAGGGAGGCTACGAGCAGTACTTC

J gene: TRBJ1-2
clone size: .
V gene: TRBV6-5
D gene: .
CDR3 protein: CASTYGEGSGYTF
CDR3 DNA: TGTGCCAGCACCTACGGGGAGGGGAGCGGCTACACCTTC

J gene: TRBJ2-1
clone size: .
V gene: TRBV6-5
D gene: TRBD2
CDR3 protein: CASSSRAGGPFFSDNEQFF
CDR3 DNA: TGTGCCAGCAGTTCCAGAGCGGGGGGGCCTTTCTTTAGTGACAATGAGCAGTTCTTC

J gene: TRBJ2-7
clone size: .
V gene: TRBV7-2
D gene: .
CDR3 protein: CASSLDRFYEQYF
CDR3 DNA: TGTGCCAGCAGCTTAGACAGGTTTTACGAGCAGTACTTC

J gene: TRBJ2-1
clone size: few
V gene: TRBV9
D gene: .
CDR3 protein: CASSAQWGGNYVQFF
CDR3 DNA: TGTGCCAGCAGCGCCCAGTGGGGGGGCAATTATGTGCAGTTCTTC

J gene: TRBJ2-7
clone size: .
V gene: TRBV12-5
D gene: .
CDR3 protein: CASGRRYEQYF
CDR3 DNA: TGTGCTAGTGGTCGCCGCTACGAGCAGTACTTC

J gene: TRBJ2-3
clone size: .
V gene: TRBV12-3/TRBV12-4
D gene: TRBD2
CDR3 protein: CASSFSGVADAQYF
CDR3 DNA: TGTGCCAGCAGTTTTAGCGGGGTAGCAGATGCACAGTATTTT

J gene: TRBJ2-3
clone size: .
V gene: TRBV20-1
D gene: TRBD2
CDR3 protein: CGAPRGGENTQYF
CDR3 DNA: TGCGGTGCTCCTCGCGGGGGGGAAAATACGCAGTATTTT

J gene: TRBJ1-2
clone size: .
V gene: TRBV20-1
D gene: .
CDR3 protein: CSARDMGYYGYTF
CDR3 DNA: TGCAGTGCTAGAGATATGGGATACTATGGCTACACCTTC

J gene: TRBJ1-4
clone size: .
V gene: TRBV29-1
D gene: .
CDR3 protein: CSVRGSNEKLFF
CDR3 DNA: TGCAGCGTCAGAGGGTCGAATGAAAAACTGTTTTTT

J gene: TRBJ2-4
clone size: .
V gene: TRBV15
D gene: .
CDR3 protein: CATSREDWSDFKNIQYF
CDR3 DNA: TGTGCCACCAGCAGAGAGGATTGGTCAGACTTCAAAAACATTCAGTACTTC

J gene: TRBJ1-6
clone size: .
V gene: TRBV6-4
D gene: .
CDR3 protein: CASSDEGDNSPLHF
CDR3 DNA: TGTGCCAGCAGTGACGAAGGGGATAATTCACCCCTCCACTTT

J gene: TRBJ2-2
clone size: .
V gene: TRBV7-2
D gene: TRBD1
CDR3 protein: CASSFRGLNTGELFF
CDR3 DNA: TGTGCCAGCAGCTTTAGGGGGCTGAACACCGGGGAGCTGTTTTTT

J gene: TRBJ2-1
clone size: .
V gene: TRBV2
D gene: TRBD1
CDR3 protein: CASEGQGGHNEQFF
CDR3 DNA: TGTGCCAGCGAGGGACAGGGGGGGCACAATGAGCAGTTCTTC

J gene: TRBJ2-6
clone size: few
V gene: TRBV6-1
D gene: TRBD1
CDR3 protein: CASSPGTGVAASGANVLTF
CDR3 DNA: TGTGCCAGCAGTCCCGGGACAGGGGTTGCTGCCTCTGGGGCCAACGTCCTGACTTTC

J gene: TRBJ2-3
clone size: .
V gene: TRBV24-1
D gene: TRBD1
CDR3 protein: CATSALGGGTDTQYF
CDR3 DNA: TGTGCCACCAGTGCTTTAGGGGGCGGGACAGATACGCAGTATTTT

J gene: TRBJ2-7
clone size: .
V gene: TRBV20-1
D gene: .
CDR3 protein: CSARKGRGAYEQYF
CDR3 DNA: TGCAGTGCTAGGAAGGGCAGGGGTGCCTACGAGCAGTACTTC

J gene: TRBJ2-1
clone size: once
V gene: TRBV9
D gene: TRBD1
CDR3 protein: CASSVDAQGSYNEQFF
CDR3 DNA: TGTGCCAGCAGCGTAGATGCACAGGGGTCCTACAATGAGCAGTTCTTC

J gene: TRBJ2-3
clone size: .
V gene: TRBV7-2
D gene: TRBD2
CDR3 protein: CASSFPGTSGGASDTRYF
CDR3 DNA: TGTGCCAGCAGCTTCCCCGGGACTAGCGGGGGGGCGTCAGATACGCGGTATTTT

J gene: TRBJ1-2
clone size: .
V gene: TRBV3-1
D gene: .
CDR3 protein: CASSRWDYGYTF
CDR3 DNA: TGTGCCAGCAGCCGCTGGGACTATGGCTACACCTTC

J gene: TRBJ2-6
clone size: few
V gene: TRBV13
D gene: TRBD1
CDR3 protein: CASSFWTGGAKANVLTF
CDR3 DNA: TGTGCCAGCAGCTTTTGGACAGGGGGCGCCAAGGCCAACGTCCTGACTTTC

J gene: TRBJ1-5
clone size: .
V gene: TRBV10-3
D gene: .
CDR3 protein: CAISESLGINQPQHF
CDR3 DNA: TGTGCCATCAGTGAGTCGCTAGGGATCAATCAGCCCCAGCATTTT

J gene: TRBJ2-3
clone size: .
V gene: TRBV11-2
D gene: TRBD2
CDR3 protein: CASSYRTSGGATDTQYF
CDR3 DNA: TGTGCCAGCAGCTACAGGACTAGCGGGGGGGCTACAGATACGCAGTATTTT

J gene: TRBJ1-1
clone size: .
V gene: TRBV2
D gene: .
CDR3 protein: CASSDWGQAFF
CDR3 DNA: TGTGCCAGCAGTGATTGGGGCCAAGCTTTCTTT

J gene: TRBJ1-6
clone size: .
V gene: TRBV18
D gene: .
CDR3 protein: CASSPPGGHSPLHF
CDR3 DNA: TGTGCCAGCTCACCACCCGGGGGACATTCACCCCTCCACTTT

J gene: TRBJ1-5
clone size: .
V gene: TRBV6-5
D gene: .
CDR3 protein: CASSYNGGGNQPQHF
CDR3 DNA: TGTGCCAGCAGTTACAATGGGGGCGGCAATCAGCCCCAGCATTTT

J gene: TRBJ2-1
clone size: once
V gene: TRBV20-1
D gene: .
CDR3 protein: CSARGTTTGGNEQFF
CDR3 DNA: TGCAGTGCTAGAGGAACCACAACCGGGGGCAATGAGCAGTTCTTC

J gene: TRBJ2-2
clone size: few
V gene: TRBV12-3/TRBV12-4
D gene: .
CDR3 protein: CASSLRGAGTGELFF
CDR3 DNA: TGTGCCAGCAGTTTAAGAGGGGCGGGAACCGGGGAGCTGTTTTTT

J gene: TRBJ2-3
clone size: .
V gene: TRBV5-5
D gene: .
CDR3 protein: CASSREVGTDTQYF
CDR3 DNA: TGTGCCAGCAGCAGGGAGGTCGGCACAGATACGCAGTATTTT

J gene: TRBJ1-2
clone size: .
V gene: TRBV7-2
D gene: .
CDR3 protein: CASSLMAAGYTF
CDR3 DNA: TGTGCCAGCAGCTTAATGGCTGCGGGCTACACCTTC

J gene: TRBJ1-5
clone size: .
V gene: TRBV20-1
D gene: .
CDR3 protein: CSALGPGPRNQPQHF
CDR3 DNA: TGCAGTGCTTTAGGACCGGGGCCCCGAAATCAGCCCCAGCATTTT

J gene: TRBJ2-3
clone size: .
V gene: TRBV24-1
D gene: .
CDR3 protein: CATGMGDTQYF
CDR3 DNA: TGTGCCACGGGCATGGGGGATACGCAGTATTTT

J gene: TRBJ1-6
clone size: .
V gene: TRBV3-1
D gene: .
CDR3 protein: CASSSAWAGGGSPLHF
CDR3 DNA: TGTGCCAGCAGCTCGGCCTGGGCCGGAGGAGGATCACCCCTCCACTTT

J gene: TRBJ2-3
clone size: .
V gene: TRBV10-3
D gene: .
CDR3 protein: CAVSRDPSTDTQYF
CDR3 DNA: TGTGCCGTCAGCCGGGATCCTAGCACAGATACGCAGTATTTT

J gene: TRBJ1-5
clone size: .
V gene: TRBV3-1
D gene: TRBD1
CDR3 protein: CASSQGTVSNQPQHF
CDR3 DNA: TGTGCCAGCAGCCAGGGGACAGTTAGCAATCAGCCCCAGCATTTT

J gene: TRBJ2-3
clone size: .
V gene: TRBV18
D gene: .
CDR3 protein: CASSLTINQGDSSTDTQYF
CDR3 DNA: TGTGCCAGCTCACTCACGATAAATCAGGGGGACTCTAGCACAGATACGCAGTATTTT

J gene: TRBJ2-3
clone size: few
V gene: TRBV7-2
D gene: .
CDR3 protein: CASSLYGPSTDTQYF
CDR3 DNA: TGTGCCAGCAGCTTATACGGGCCCAGCACAGATACGCAGTATTTT

J gene: TRBJ2-5
clone size: few
V gene: TRBV7-2
D gene: .
CDR3 protein: CASSLEPGTQYF
CDR3 DNA: TGTGCCAGCAGCTTAGAACCCGGGACCCAGTACTTC

J gene: TRBJ2-1
clone size: .
V gene: TRBV6-5
D gene: TRBD2
CDR3 protein: CASSGRSGGKNEQFF
CDR3 DNA: TGTGCCAGCAGTGGTCGTAGCGGGGGTAAGAATGAGCAGTTCTTC

J gene: TRBJ2-5
clone size: .
V gene: TRBV29-1
D gene: .
CDR3 protein: CSVGDSRWGTQYF
CDR3 DNA: TGCAGCGTTGGAGACTCGCGGTGGGGGACCCAGTACTTC